The clone carrying this TCR beta chain came up many times. Antigen unknown. The source of the sample is a study of CD8 T cells in ankylosing spondylitis. Scientists made TCR beta libraries using quantitative 5'-RACE with molecular barcodes. TCRdb reprocessed the 5' RACE reads with MiXCR, giving one entry per CDR3 protein. The data contain hundreds of thousands of distinct CDR3 sequences, approximately 12% of them singletons. The V end lost 5 bases, the J end lost 7 bases, and 23 bases lay between the germline ends. Germline CDR1 is LNHNV and CDR2 is YYDKDF (reference sequence). The CDR3 contains 16 residues. Study-level results: Researchers report that disease-linked clones proved CD8+ and relatively rare in peripheral blood. Enrichment of disease-linked clones was reportedly significant in matched ankylosing spondylitis synovial fluid. Fewer than ten highly homologous variants made up a TCR beta motif that seemed to typify ankylosing spondylitis blood.

This TCR derives from a male donor with ankylosing spondylitis. Sequencing used blood, either unsorted or a sorted T cell fraction (not recorded which). The V call is TRBV15, the J call TRBJ1-1; no clear D. This CDR3 reads CATSPLTRAFYLEAFF. As DNA, the CDR3 is TGTGCCACCAGCCCCCTAACAAGGGCCTTTTATCTTGAAGCTTTCTTT.